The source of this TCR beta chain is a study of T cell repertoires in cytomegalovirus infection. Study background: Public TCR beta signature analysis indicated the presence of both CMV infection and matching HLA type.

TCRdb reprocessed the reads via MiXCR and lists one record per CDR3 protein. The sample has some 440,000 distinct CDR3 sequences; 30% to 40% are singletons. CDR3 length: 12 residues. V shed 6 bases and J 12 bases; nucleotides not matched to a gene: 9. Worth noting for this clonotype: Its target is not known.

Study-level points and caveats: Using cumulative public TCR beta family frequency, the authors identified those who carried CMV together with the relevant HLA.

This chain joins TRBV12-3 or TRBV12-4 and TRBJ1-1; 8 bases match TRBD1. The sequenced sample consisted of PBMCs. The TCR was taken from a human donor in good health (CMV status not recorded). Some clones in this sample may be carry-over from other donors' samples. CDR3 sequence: CASRVGQEESFF. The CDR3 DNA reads TGTGCCAGCAGAGTGGGACAGGAAGAATCTTTCTTT.